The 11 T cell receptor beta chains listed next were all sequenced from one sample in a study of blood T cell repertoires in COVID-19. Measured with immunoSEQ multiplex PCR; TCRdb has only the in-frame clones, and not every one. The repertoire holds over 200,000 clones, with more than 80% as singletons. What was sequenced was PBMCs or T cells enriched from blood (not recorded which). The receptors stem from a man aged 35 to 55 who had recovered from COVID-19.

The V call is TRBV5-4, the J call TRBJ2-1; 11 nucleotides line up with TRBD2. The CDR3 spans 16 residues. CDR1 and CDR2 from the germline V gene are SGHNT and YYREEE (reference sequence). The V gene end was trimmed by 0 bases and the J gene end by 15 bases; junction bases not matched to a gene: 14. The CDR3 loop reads CASSLASRASGGNRFF. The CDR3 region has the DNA TGTGCCAGCAGCTTGGCCAGTAGGGCTAGCGGGGGGAACCGGTTCTTC.

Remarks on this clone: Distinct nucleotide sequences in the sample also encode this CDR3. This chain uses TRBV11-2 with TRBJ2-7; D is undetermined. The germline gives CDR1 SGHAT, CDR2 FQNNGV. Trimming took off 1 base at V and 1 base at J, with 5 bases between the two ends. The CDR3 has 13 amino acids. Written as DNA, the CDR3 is TGTGCCAGCAGCTTAGGCAGTTCCTACGAGCAGTACTTC. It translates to CASSLGSSYEQYF.

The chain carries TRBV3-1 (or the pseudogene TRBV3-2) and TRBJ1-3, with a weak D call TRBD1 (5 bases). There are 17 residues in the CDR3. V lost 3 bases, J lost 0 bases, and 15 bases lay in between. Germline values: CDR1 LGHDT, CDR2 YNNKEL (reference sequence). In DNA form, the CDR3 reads TGTGCCAGCAGCCACCTCAACAGGTGGAGCTCTGGAAACACCATATATTTT. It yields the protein CASSHLNRWSSGNTIYF.

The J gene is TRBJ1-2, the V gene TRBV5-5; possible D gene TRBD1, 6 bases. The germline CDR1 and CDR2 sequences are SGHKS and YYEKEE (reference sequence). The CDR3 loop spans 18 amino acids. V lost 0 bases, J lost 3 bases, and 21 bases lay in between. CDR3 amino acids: CASSLETGLLTRYYGYTF. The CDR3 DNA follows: TGTGCCAGCAGCTTGGAAACAGGGCTGTTAACTAGGTACTATGGCTACACCTTC.

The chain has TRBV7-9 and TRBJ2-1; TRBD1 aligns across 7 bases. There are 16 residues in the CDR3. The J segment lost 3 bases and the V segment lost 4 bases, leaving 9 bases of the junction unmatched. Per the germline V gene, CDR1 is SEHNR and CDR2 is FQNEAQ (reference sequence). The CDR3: CASSSGTDFLYNEQFF. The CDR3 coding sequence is TGTGCCAGCAGCTCCGGGACAGACTTCCTCTACAATGAGCAGTTCTTC.

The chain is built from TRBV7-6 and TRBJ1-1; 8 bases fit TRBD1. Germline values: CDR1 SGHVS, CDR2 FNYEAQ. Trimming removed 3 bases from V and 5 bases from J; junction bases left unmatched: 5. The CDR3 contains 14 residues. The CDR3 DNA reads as TGTGCCAGCAGCTTCGACAGGGGTAGTACTGAAGCTTTCTTT. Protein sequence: CASSFDRGSTEAFF.

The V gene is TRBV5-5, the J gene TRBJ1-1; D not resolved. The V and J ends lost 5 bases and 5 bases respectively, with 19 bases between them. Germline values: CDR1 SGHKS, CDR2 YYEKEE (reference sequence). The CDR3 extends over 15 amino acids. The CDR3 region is CASSLRGGRTTEAFF. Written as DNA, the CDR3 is TGTGCCAGCAGTTTACGGGGTGGGAGAACAACTGAAGCTTTCTTT.

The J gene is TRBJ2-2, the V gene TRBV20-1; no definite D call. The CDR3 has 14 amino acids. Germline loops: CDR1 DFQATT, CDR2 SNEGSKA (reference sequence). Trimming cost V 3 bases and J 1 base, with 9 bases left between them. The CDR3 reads CSASSGRNTGELFF. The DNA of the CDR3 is TGCAGTGCTAGTAGTGGCAGGAACACCGGGGAGCTGTTTTTT.

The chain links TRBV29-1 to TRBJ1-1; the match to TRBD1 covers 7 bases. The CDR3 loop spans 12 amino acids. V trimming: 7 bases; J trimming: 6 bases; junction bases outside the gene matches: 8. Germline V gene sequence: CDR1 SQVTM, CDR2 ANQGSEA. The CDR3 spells CSAILDRAEAFF. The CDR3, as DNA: TGCAGCGCCATACTAGACAGGGCTGAAGCTTTCTTT.

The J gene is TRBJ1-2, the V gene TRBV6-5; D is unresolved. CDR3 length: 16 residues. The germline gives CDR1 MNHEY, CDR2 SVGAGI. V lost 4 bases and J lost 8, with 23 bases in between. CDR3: CASSSRPPGSLEGYTF. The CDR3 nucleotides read TGTGCCAGCAGTTCCCGTCCTCCGGGTTCCCTAGAAGGCTACACCTTC.

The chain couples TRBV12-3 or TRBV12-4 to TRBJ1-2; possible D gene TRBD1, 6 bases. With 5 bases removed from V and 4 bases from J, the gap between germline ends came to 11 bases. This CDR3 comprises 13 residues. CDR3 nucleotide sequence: TGTGCCAGCAGTCCACAGGGCCCCTATGGCTACACCTTC. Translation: CASSPQGPYGYTF.